This T cell receptor (beta chain) was retrieved from a study of PD-1 blockade in classical Hodgkin lymphoma. The CDR3 extends over 13 amino acids. V lost 5 bases, J lost 0 bases, and 8 bases lay in between. Germline-derived CDR1 and CDR2 are GTSNPN and SVGIG (reference sequence). Time point specified: cycle 4 day 1 (C4D1), after 5 to 7 weeks of nivolumab. There was relapse after autologous stem cell transplantation in every patient, and there was variation in brentuximab vedotin exposure. Patients had relapsed/refractory classical Hodgkin lymphoma with complete response, partial response or progressive disease as best response. The protocol was immunoSEQ multiplex PCR, while the TCRdb copy is restricted to in-frame clones and leaves out a portion. The sample has roughly 8,000 clones; around nine tenths are singletons. Whole-study findings and limits: There was a significant rise in CD4+ TCR diversity by C4D1, with no such rise for CD8+.

A remark on this clone: What it binds is not known.

The rearrangement links TRBV30 to TRBJ1-3; D call uncertain. Sequencing was performed on peripheral blood mononuclear cells (PBMCs), taken before the fourth cycle of nivolumab. The receptor comes from a human donor with classical Hodgkin lymphoma. CDR3 loop: CAWGRSSGNTIYF. CDR3 sequence (DNA): TGTGCCTGGGGCCGGAGCTCTGGAAACACCATATATTTT.